This T cell receptor (beta chain) was recorded in a study of OX40 agonist ivuxolimab in advanced cancers. Background for the entire study: The costimulatory receptor OX40 (CD134) was targeted by ivuxolimab, a fully human IgG2 agonistic monoclonal antibody. The point of sequencing TCRbeta in the periphery was to test whether ivuxolimab changed TCR sequence diversity and drove clonal T-cell expansion. Partial responses were achieved by three dose-escalation patients, of whom one had hepatocellular carcinoma and two had cutaneous melanoma. In the dose-escalation cohort, around 80% of patients were male, and the mean age was 60 years with a range of roughly 23 to 79. The paper describes the monotherapy dose-escalation part (N of about 47 patients) of the phase I trial of ivuxolimab. Of the roughly 50 dose-escalation patients, hepatocellular carcinoma was present in about 20, melanoma in approximately 15, renal cell carcinoma in 9 and head and neck cancer in 9. Patients were allowed to have had prior anti-PD-1, anti-PD-L1 or anti-CTLA-4 therapy, and roughly 40% of the dose-escalation patients had been treated with checkpoint inhibitors. Intravenous ivuxolimab was administered to patients every 2 weeks at six dose levels: 0.01, 0.1, 0.3, 1.5, 3 and 10 mg/kg. Study-wide findings and limitations: Low levels of normalized T-cell clonal expansion were also shown by some nonresponding patients. At doses of 0.1 to 3.0 mg/kg, clonal expansion of both CD4+ and CD8+ T cells in blood was seen between baseline and week 6. After ivuxolimab, expanded clones were on average more numerous among CD8+ T cells than among CD4+ T cells. The antigen specificity of the clonally expanded peripheral T cells was not determined. In the 0.1-3.0 mg/kg groups, partial responders had among the lowest normalized peripheral clonal expansion, particularly in CD8+ T cells.

Note on this clone: Its recognized antigen is unknown. Base-call qualities are not available, and no considerably larger clone is one nucleotide away.

Patients with a history of autoimmune disease or receiving systemic immunosuppression were excluded from the trial. In every dose cohort, peripheral blood was drawn for TCR sequencing at baseline, cycle 4 day 1, and cycle 7 day 1. Samples came from an open-label, multicenter, first-in-human phase I dose-escalation trial of ivuxolimab. Adults with locally advanced or metastatic melanoma, renal cell carcinoma, hepatocellular carcinoma or head and neck squamous cell carcinoma were enrolled in the trial. CD4+ and CD8+ T cells were sorted separately from peripheral blood before TCR sequencing. Genomic DNA was isolated from the sorted cells so that the TCRbeta CDR3 region could be sequenced. The immunoSEQ Assay was used for sequencing of TCRbeta CDR3 regions. TCRdb mirrors the immuneACCESS table, restricted to in-frame sequences. Some clones are absent from its copies; in checked studies, under half trace to an unresolved V gene, and the reason for the others is unknown. This sample is represented by 75,000 to 90,000 clones; about 89% of them were singletons. The ten largest clones capture more than 7.5% of the sample.

Sample: CD4+ or CD8+ T cells sorted from blood, taken in a trial of the OX40 agonist ivuxolimab. The origin of this receptor is an adult with an advanced solid tumor such as melanoma, head and neck, liver or kidney cancer.

The CDR3 in this case is CASSLYSMNTEAFF. In nucleotides, the sequence is TGTGCCAGCAGCTTATACAGCATGAACACTGAAGCTTTCTTT. The chain links TRBV7-2 with TRBJ1-1, with the D segment identity uncertain. Sequences SGHTA (CDR1) and FQGNSA (CDR2) are obtained from the germline V gene. CDR3 length: 14 amino acids, cysteine to phenylalanine. Just the 42-base CDR3 DNA is kept, in frame starting at base 1. Between the V and J ends, shortened by 2 bases and 0 bases respectively, the junction contains 7 bases.